This TCR beta chain was obtained from a study of blood T cell repertoires in COVID-19. Overall study context: Acute and convalescent COVID-19 samples came from the United States, Italy and Spain. T cells, B-cell-depleted T cells, or PBMCs provided the cDNA or gDNA that served as material.

This CDR3 has 15 residues. Germline lookup yields CDR1 SGHRS and CDR2 YFSETQ. V dropped 1 base and J dropped 2 bases, with 12 bases sitting between them. Authors' processing steps: Reference gene primer amplification gave estimated nucleated cell counts. Generated by immunoSEQ multiplex PCR, the TCRdb table keeps only in-frame clones and is missing some. The V and J calls and clone size were taken over from that table, and D and trimming were inferred from the DNA. In the table there are a few hundred thousand clones, around 83% of which are singletons. What was sequenced was peripheral blood. This receptor was identified in a woman in her thirties or forties who had recovered from COVID-19. The J gene is TRBJ1-2, the V gene TRBV5-1; D uncertain. CDR3 residues: CASSLISAGNYGYTF. CDR3 coding DNA: TGCGCCAGCAGCTTGATATCGGCGGGAAACTATGGCTACACCTTC.